This TCR beta chain was recorded in a study of CD8+ T cells in alopecia areata (dated by TCRdb to the late 2010s). Describing the broader study: Treated patients were enrolled in an open-label pilot trial of oral tofacitinib at 5 to 10 mg twice daily for moderate-to-severe alopecia areata. On the human side, TCRbeta sequencing was run on scalp tissue and on sorted CD4+ and CD8+ peripheral blood T cells from healthy controls and from alopecia areata patients with either patchy or totalis/universalis disease. The study used high-throughput TCRbeta sequencing to examine T cell clonal expansion in alopecia areata, in both the C3H/HeJ mouse model and human patients. Biopsies were taken from tofacitinib-treated patients at baseline and at 4 and 24 weeks of treatment, and a later scalp biopsy was taken in several of the tofacitinib-treated patients. immunoSEQ multiplex PCR using 35 Vbeta forward primers and 13 Jbeta reverse primers was used to amplify TCRbeta CDR3 regions. Patients received tofacitinib for 6 to 18 months and were then followed off drug for 6 months to check for delayed response and recurrence. RNA was extracted with the PAXgene miRNA kit for fixed scalp, the miRNeasy kit for PBMCs, and the RNeasy kit for mouse skin. Clonality in the scalp was compared among normal scalp (n=4), patchy alopecia areata scalp (n=8), and alopecia totalis/universalis scalp (n=8).

The sample's time point, from its label and the paper: baseline before oral tofacitinib. Peripheral blood and lesional scalp punch biopsies were obtained from patients with alopecia areata. After PBMCs were isolated by density centrifugation and stained for CD3, CD4 and CD8, a FACSAria was used to sort CD4+ and CD8+ T cells. The trim is 3 bases for V and 4 bases for J, with a gap of 16 bases between the germline ends. The CDR3 starts with the cysteine, ends with the phenylalanine, and has 14 residues. Only the CDR3 DNA stays, 42 bases, in frame from base 1. The germline V gene (reference sequence) sets CDR1 to GTSNPN and CDR2 to SVGIG. The library was prepared using the immunoSEQ multiplex PCR assay. RNA was extracted from all samples and reverse transcribed into cDNA as template for TCR sequencing. SuperScript III was used to make first-strand cDNA, primed with a 2:1 mix of oligo-dT and random hexamers. Amplification bias was assessed with a synthetic immune receptor repertoire, and residual bias was removed computationally. Under the source paper's analysis protocol: After raw reads were preprocessed to remove errors, the CDR3 was defined following IMGT conventions as running from the conserved cysteine to phenylalanine. To get clonality, Shannon entropy was normalized by log2 of the number of productive unique TCRs and the result was subtracted from 1. Whether scalp clones were CD4 or CD8 was inferred by matching scalp TCRbeta sequences against CD4 and CD8 repertoires sorted from blood. Not all clones reach the TCRdb copy of this immuneACCESS table, which keeps in-frame sequences only. Checked studies attribute under half of the gap to unresolved V genes and leave the rest unexplained. The V and J calls and clone size are taken from that table; D and trimming were inferred from the DNA. Across this sample there are roughly 150,000 clones, with 87% seen only once. More than 13% of the sample is taken by the ten largest.

In the case of this clone: This clone's antigen is unknown. One base away there is no much larger clone; base qualities are not given.

General study outcomes and caveats: Unlike mouse skin, which is dominated by gammadelta T cells, normal human skin has resident alphabeta T cells that are also sequenced, and this complicates analysis of the scalp TCR repertoire. Higher clonality and more expanded CD8+ clones were observed in lesional scalp than in normal scalp, particularly in alopecia totalis/universalis, a finding suggestive of antigenic drive. Compared with mice, TCR sequences shared between patients were less clear, possibly partly because of HLA diversity across the patient population.

The receptor was isolated from a human donor with alopecia areata. Sample: CD8+ T cells sorted from blood, taken at week 0. The chain is assembled from TRBV30 and TRBJ2-7; a weak D assignment points to TRBD1 (6 bases agree). The CDR3 reads CAWRIPTRGYEQYF. The nucleotide sequence reads as follows: TGTGCCTGGAGGATACCCACTAGGGGGTACGAGCAGTACTTC.